Listed below are T cell receptor beta chains from one sample, sequenced in a study of T cells after yellow fever vaccination. TCRdb passed the 5' RACE reads through MiXCR, listing each CDR3 protein once. Here the sample spans a few hundred thousand distinct CDR3 sequences, about 4% being singletons. The specimen was PBMCs, collected 5 days after the yellow fever booster vaccination. The receptors were gathered from a man aged 18 to 35 who received the YFV17D yellow fever vaccine. Each CDR3 is given with its conserved first and last residue. A D gene is named only where the DNA matches it firmly. Expanded clones get a size class; other rows say once, few or many, or leave the size out.

clone_size: many; j_call: TRBJ1-1; v_call: TRBV6-2/TRBV6-3; d_call: TRBD1; cdr3_aa: CASSPGQTRAFF; cdr3_nt: TGTGCCAGCAGCCCGGGACAGACCCGGGCTTTCTTT
clone_size: many; j_call: TRBJ2-7; v_call: TRBV9; d_call: .; cdr3_aa: CASSAHGNSYEQYF; cdr3_nt: TGTGCCAGCAGCGCGCACGGGAACTCCTACGAGCAGTACTTC
clone_size: few; j_call: TRBJ2-7; v_call: TRBV7-9; d_call: .; cdr3_aa: CASSSDGGTYEQYF; cdr3_nt: TGTGCCAGCAGCTCGGACGGGGGAACCTACGAGCAGTACTTC
clone_size: few; j_call: TRBJ1-5; v_call: TRBV19; d_call: TRBD1; cdr3_aa: CASRWTGDNQPQHF; cdr3_nt: TGTGCCAGTCGCTGGACAGGGGACAATCAGCCCCAGCATTTT
clone_size: .; j_call: TRBJ1-1; v_call: TRBV29-1; d_call: TRBD1; cdr3_aa: CSAEGGPGTEAFF; cdr3_nt: TGCAGCGCCGAAGGGGGCCCTGGGACTGAAGCTTTCTTT
clone_size: many; j_call: TRBJ2-1; v_call: TRBV5-5; d_call: .; cdr3_aa: CASSLRDAEKFF; cdr3_nt: TGTGCCAGCAGCCTCCGGGACGCGGAGAAATTCTTC
clone_size: many; j_call: TRBJ2-5; v_call: TRBV7-6; d_call: .; cdr3_aa: CASSFFRFNDQETQYF; cdr3_nt: TGTGCCAGCAGCTTTTTTCGGTTCAACGATCAAGAGACCCAGTACTTC
clone_size: few; j_call: TRBJ2-3; v_call: TRBV10-3; d_call: .; cdr3_aa: CAISDVGPDTQYF; cdr3_nt: TGTGCCATCAGTGACGTTGGGCCAGATACGCAGTATTTT
clone_size: many; j_call: TRBJ1-5; v_call: TRBV12-3/TRBV12-4; d_call: TRBD1; cdr3_aa: CASTQGAQPQHF; cdr3_nt: TGTGCCAGCACACAGGGGGCCCAGCCCCAGCATTTT
clone_size: many; j_call: TRBJ2-1; v_call: TRBV5-5; d_call: .; cdr3_aa: CASSFSNNEQFF; cdr3_nt: TGTGCCAGCAGCTTCTCGAACAATGAGCAGTTCTTC
clone_size: few; j_call: TRBJ2-2; v_call: TRBV6-2/TRBV6-3; d_call: TRBD2; cdr3_aa: CASSYYLAGDSGELFF; cdr3_nt: TGTGCCAGCAGTTACTATCTAGCGGGGGATTCCGGGGAGCTGTTTTTT
clone_size: few; j_call: TRBJ2-5; v_call: TRBV14; d_call: TRBD2; cdr3_aa: CASSLLGELAGGEETQYF; cdr3_nt: TGTGCCAGCAGCCTTCTGGGAGAACTAGCGGGGGGTGAAGAGACCCAGTACTTC
clone_size: few; j_call: TRBJ1-6; v_call: TRBV4-2; d_call: .; cdr3_aa: CASSRGDAGKPLHF; cdr3_nt: TGTGCCAGCAGCCGGGGAGACGCCGGGAAACCCCTCCACTTT
clone_size: few; j_call: TRBJ1-5; v_call: TRBV15; d_call: .; cdr3_aa: CATSRDRGTGQPQHF; cdr3_nt: TGTGCCACCAGCAGAGATCGCGGGACGGGTCAGCCCCAGCATTTT
clone_size: .; j_call: TRBJ2-5; v_call: TRBV5-6; d_call: .; cdr3_aa: CASSSLTGGETQYF; cdr3_nt: TGTGCCAGCAGCTCGTTGACAGGCGGCGAGACCCAGTACTTC
clone_size: many; j_call: TRBJ2-7; v_call: TRBV11-2; d_call: TRBD2; cdr3_aa: CASSPGTSGYEQYF; cdr3_nt: TGTGCCAGCAGCCCCGGGACTAGCGGGTACGAGCAGTACTTC
clone_size: few; j_call: TRBJ1-2; v_call: TRBV28; d_call: .; cdr3_aa: CASSLTRGVYGYTF; cdr3_nt: TGTGCCAGCAGTTTGACCAGAGGGGTATATGGCTACACCTTC
clone_size: many; j_call: TRBJ1-4; v_call: TRBV6-1; d_call: .; cdr3_aa: CASTPAPGNEKLFF; cdr3_nt: TGTGCCAGCACTCCGGCGCCGGGTAATGAAAAACTGTTTTTT
clone_size: many; j_call: TRBJ1-1; v_call: TRBV7-3; d_call: .; cdr3_aa: CASSLNVGNTEAFF; cdr3_nt: TGTGCCAGCAGCTTGAATGTGGGGAACACTGAAGCTTTCTTT
clone_size: few; j_call: TRBJ1-2; v_call: TRBV7-2; d_call: TRBD1; cdr3_aa: CASSSRDSILYGYTF; cdr3_nt: TGTGCCAGCAGCTCCCGGGACAGCATACTGTATGGCTACACCTTC
clone_size: many; j_call: TRBJ2-7; v_call: TRBV4-3; d_call: TRBD2; cdr3_aa: CASSQVVGSGGVYPYEQYF; cdr3_nt: TGCGCCAGCAGCCAAGTAGTCGGTAGCGGGGGGGTATACCCCTACGAGCAGTACTTC
clone_size: many; j_call: TRBJ2-2; v_call: TRBV18; d_call: .; cdr3_aa: CASSPIPANTGELFF; cdr3_nt: TGTGCCAGCTCACCAATCCCAGCGAACACCGGGGAGCTGTTTTTT
clone_size: few; j_call: TRBJ2-3; v_call: TRBV5-5; d_call: .; cdr3_aa: CASSLVASYTDTQYF; cdr3_nt: TGTGCCAGCAGCTTGGTTGCAAGCTACACAGATACGCAGTATTTT
clone_size: many; j_call: TRBJ1-4; v_call: TRBV12-3/TRBV12-4; d_call: .; cdr3_aa: CASSSLHRKREKLFF; cdr3_nt: TGTGCCAGCAGTTCCCTTCACAGAAAGAGGGAAAAACTGTTTTTT
clone_size: .; j_call: TRBJ1-2; v_call: TRBV2; d_call: TRBD1; cdr3_aa: CASRFPDRGDGYTF; cdr3_nt: TGTGCCAGCAGATTCCCGGACAGGGGGGATGGCTACACCTTC
clone_size: .; j_call: TRBJ1-1; v_call: TRBV11-2; d_call: TRBD1; cdr3_aa: CASSFGTGVGKENTEAFF; cdr3_nt: TGTGCCAGCAGCTTTGGGACAGGGGTCGGGAAGGAGAACACTGAAGCTTTCTTT
clone_size: few; j_call: TRBJ1-2; v_call: TRBV7-3; d_call: .; cdr3_aa: CASSKSSGHGYTF; cdr3_nt: TGTGCCAGCAGCAAAAGTTCCGGTCATGGCTACACCTTC
clone_size: .; j_call: TRBJ2-7; v_call: TRBV10-2; d_call: .; cdr3_aa: CASNEFRGAKYEQYF; cdr3_nt: TGCGCCAGCAATGAATTCCGGGGGGCAAAGTACGAGCAGTACTTC
clone_size: many; j_call: TRBJ2-3; v_call: TRBV12-3/TRBV12-4; d_call: TRBD2; cdr3_aa: CASSFGLAGRSTDTQYF; cdr3_nt: TGTGCCAGCAGTTTTGGGCTAGCGGGGCGTTCCACAGATACGCAGTATTTT
clone_size: few; j_call: TRBJ2-7; v_call: TRBV11-2; d_call: .; cdr3_aa: CASSPRSHYEQYF; cdr3_nt: TGTGCCAGCAGCCCTCGAAGCCATTACGAGCAGTACTTC
clone_size: .; j_call: TRBJ1-4; v_call: TRBV16; d_call: TRBD1; cdr3_aa: CASSLLGQKNEKLFF; cdr3_nt: TGTGCCAGCAGCCTCCTGGGACAGAAAAATGAAAAACTGTTTTTT
clone_size: .; j_call: TRBJ2-3; v_call: TRBV6-2/TRBV6-3; d_call: .; cdr3_aa: CASSKRTALGDTQYF; cdr3_nt: TGTGCCAGCAGCAAGAGGACAGCCTTGGGCGATACGCAGTATTTT
clone_size: many; j_call: TRBJ1-1; v_call: TRBV6-2/TRBV6-3; d_call: TRBD1; cdr3_aa: CASSPRTGPSQGEAFF; cdr3_nt: TGTGCCAGCAGTCCCCGGACAGGGCCAAGTCAGGGTGAAGCTTTCTTT
clone_size: many; j_call: TRBJ2-2; v_call: TRBV5-5; d_call: .; cdr3_aa: CASSPARGRGNTGELFF; cdr3_nt: TGTGCCAGCAGCCCCGCCCGGGGGCGGGGAAACACCGGGGAGCTGTTTTTT
clone_size: few; j_call: TRBJ1-6; v_call: TRBV30; d_call: .; cdr3_aa: CAWSHDRSPLHF; cdr3_nt: TGTGCCTGGAGTCACGACAGATCACCCCTCCACTTT
clone_size: .; j_call: TRBJ1-5; v_call: TRBV12-3/TRBV12-4; d_call: .; cdr3_aa: CASSLAPGKQPQHF; cdr3_nt: TGTGCCAGCAGTTTAGCGCCTGGTAAGCAGCCCCAGCATTTT
clone_size: .; j_call: TRBJ2-1; v_call: TRBV7-3; d_call: TRBD2; cdr3_aa: CASSATGTSGGANEQFF; cdr3_nt: TGTGCCAGCAGCGCCACCGGGACTAGCGGGGGGGCAAATGAGCAGTTCTTC
clone_size: .; j_call: TRBJ2-1; v_call: TRBV6-2/TRBV6-3; d_call: .; cdr3_aa: CASSSIVIGFPKEQFF; cdr3_nt: TGTGCCAGCAGTTCCATCGTTATTGGGTTTCCCAAAGAGCAGTTCTTC
clone_size: many; j_call: TRBJ2-6; v_call: TRBV4-3; d_call: .; cdr3_aa: CASSQVRETGANVLTF; cdr3_nt: TGCGCCAGCAGCCAAGTGAGGGAAACAGGGGCCAACGTCCTGACTTTC
clone_size: .; j_call: TRBJ1-1; v_call: TRBV4-3; d_call: .; cdr3_aa: CASSRGLQRNTEAFF; cdr3_nt: TGCGCCAGCAGCCGAGGCTTACAGCGTAACACTGAAGCTTTCTTT
clone_size: many; j_call: TRBJ1-1; v_call: TRBV29-1; d_call: .; cdr3_aa: CSVAQGWNTEAFF; cdr3_nt: TGCAGCGTCGCTCAAGGGTGGAACACTGAAGCTTTCTTT
clone_size: many; j_call: TRBJ2-5; v_call: TRBV11-2; d_call: .; cdr3_aa: CASSLDGGTETQYF; cdr3_nt: TGTGCCAGCAGCTTAGATGGGGGTACGGAGACCCAGTACTTC
clone_size: many; j_call: TRBJ1-1; v_call: TRBV20-1; d_call: TRBD1; cdr3_aa: CSATGTEQNTEAFF; cdr3_nt: TGCAGTGCGACCGGGACAGAGCAGAACACTGAAGCTTTCTTT
clone_size: .; j_call: TRBJ1-4; v_call: TRBV4-1; d_call: .; cdr3_aa: CASSQGRLSTNEKLFF; cdr3_nt: TGCGCCAGCAGCCAAGGGCGGCTATCAACTAATGAAAAACTGTTTTTT
clone_size: .; j_call: TRBJ2-1; v_call: TRBV11-2; d_call: .; cdr3_aa: CASSTSPSKTGDGFF; cdr3_nt: TGTGCCAGCAGCACTAGCCCCTCTAAGACAGGCGACGGGTTCTTC
clone_size: many; j_call: TRBJ2-6; v_call: TRBV7-9; d_call: TRBD1; cdr3_aa: CASSLGRGRGTSGANVLTF; cdr3_nt: TGTGCCAGCAGCTTAGGGAGAGGCAGGGGGACCTCTGGGGCCAACGTCCTGACTTTC
clone_size: few; j_call: TRBJ2-1; v_call: TRBV5-1; d_call: TRBD1; cdr3_aa: CASDEMGQNNEQFF; cdr3_nt: TGCGCCAGCGACGAAATGGGACAGAACAATGAGCAGTTCTTC
clone_size: few; j_call: TRBJ2-3; v_call: TRBV7-2; d_call: .; cdr3_aa: CASTKNREDTQYF; cdr3_nt: TGTGCCAGCACTAAGAACAGGGAAGATACGCAGTATTTT
clone_size: few; j_call: TRBJ1-5; v_call: TRBV19; d_call: .; cdr3_aa: CASSMTRGFYQPQHF; cdr3_nt: TGTGCCAGTAGTATGACCCGGGGGTTCTATCAGCCCCAGCATTTT
clone_size: .; j_call: TRBJ1-5; v_call: TRBV6-2/TRBV6-3; d_call: TRBD1; cdr3_aa: CASSYRQGIQPQHF; cdr3_nt: TGTGCCAGCAGTTACAGACAGGGGATCCAGCCCCAGCATTTT
clone_size: .; j_call: TRBJ1-5; v_call: TRBV6-6; d_call: .; cdr3_aa: CASTSGPDYSNQPQHF; cdr3_nt: TGTGCCAGCACCTCCGGCCCGGATTATAGCAATCAGCCCCAGCATTTT
clone_size: few; j_call: TRBJ2-3; v_call: TRBV5-4; d_call: .; cdr3_aa: CASSFSPGSTDTQYF; cdr3_nt: TGTGCCAGCAGCTTTTCCCCCGGGAGCACAGATACGCAGTATTTT
clone_size: many; j_call: TRBJ1-1; v_call: TRBV3-1; d_call: .; cdr3_aa: CASSQGRRTLNTEAFF; cdr3_nt: TGTGCCAGCAGCCAGGGGCGACGGACATTGAACACTGAAGCTTTCTTT
clone_size: few; j_call: TRBJ2-1; v_call: TRBV2; d_call: .; cdr3_aa: CASSEGEQFF; cdr3_nt: TGTGCCAGCAGTGAAGGGGAGCAGTTCTTC
clone_size: .; j_call: TRBJ2-5; v_call: TRBV6-5; d_call: .; cdr3_aa: CASSPSPGEKTQYF; cdr3_nt: TGTGCCAGCAGTCCCTCTCCGGGGGAGAAGACCCAGTACTTC
clone_size: few; j_call: TRBJ1-1; v_call: TRBV5-4; d_call: .; cdr3_aa: CASSLPAGDTEAFF; cdr3_nt: TGTGCCAGCAGCCTCCCGGCAGGGGATACTGAAGCTTTCTTT